Listed here are 15 T cell receptor beta chains from one sample, sequenced in a study of cytomegalovirus exposure and HLA in healthy donors. Libraries were prepared by immunoSEQ multiplex PCR; TCRdb keeps only in-frame clonotypes and omits some of them. The table has over 85,000 clones, around 89% seen once. Source material: PBMCs. The receptors shown here come from a woman aged 25 to 45 in good health and CMV-seropositive.

The rearrangement links TRBV6-1 to TRBJ1-5; D is unclear. This CDR3 region has 18 residues. Trimming took off 3 bases at V and 0 bases at J, with 18 bases between the two ends. The germline V gene has CDR1 MNHNS and CDR2 SASEGT. In nucleotides, the CDR3 is TGTGCCAGCAGTGATCTTCCTCTATGGGCCCATAGCAATCAGCCCCAGCATTTT. Encoded protein: CASSDLPLWAHSNQPQHF.

This clone turned up a few times. This chain connects TRBV5-1 to TRBJ1-2, with D hard to call. The germline V gene encodes CDR1 SGHRS and CDR2 YFSETQ. Trimming removed 1 base from V and 3 bases from J, with 10 bases in between. The CDR3 loop spans 14 amino acids. The CDR3 DNA reads as TGCGCCAGCAGCTTGTTATCAGTTGACTATGGCTACACCTTC. Its protein is CASSLLSVDYGYTF.

The V and J genes are TRBV4-2 and TRBJ2-1, with unresolved D. The V end lost 1 base, the J end lost 8 bases, and 3 bases lay between the germline ends. The CDR3 consists of 11 residues. Germline loops: CDR1 LGHNA, CDR2 YNFKEQ. The CDR3 DNA sequence: TGTGCCAGCAGCCAAGGCGATGAGCAGTTCTTC. Encoded protein: CASSQGDEQFF.

This chain joins TRBV4-3 and TRBJ1-3; 9 bases fit TRBD1. J gave up 0 bases and V 3 bases, and 6 bases lay outside the gene matches. The CDR3 length is 17 residues. The germline V gene has CDR1 LGHNA and CDR2 YSLEER. The CDR3 protein is CASSHDRGGSSGNTIYF. In DNA, the CDR3 is TGCGCCAGCAGCCACGACAGGGGGGGGAGCTCTGGAAACACCATATATTTT.

The J gene is TRBJ1-6, the V gene TRBV10-3, with a weak D call TRBD1 (6 bases). Per germline, CDR1 ENHRY and CDR2 SYGVKD. This CDR3 comprises 14 residues. Trimming stripped 11 bases from V and 8 bases from J, with 19 bases between. This chain's CDR3 is CAAGGRGGDSPLHF. DNA for the CDR3: TGTGCCGCTGGCGGGAGGGGGGGAGATTCACCCCTCCACTTT.

This chain connects TRBV29-1 to TRBJ2-5; TRBD2 is a possible D gene (6 bases). The DNA end is more similar to TRBJ2-7, so the J call may be wrong. The germline V gene encodes CDR1 SQVTM and CDR2 ANQGSEA. The CDR3 is 13 residues long. The CDR3 reads CSVQLTSSYEQYF. The CDR3 coding sequence is TGCAGCGTTCAACTTACTAGCAGCTACGAGCAGTACTTC.

The rearrangement joins TRBV2 to TRBJ1-6; TRBD1 is a possible D gene (5 bases). Between the trimmed V and J ends, which lost 7 bases and 13 bases, there was a span of 11 bases. This CDR3 region has 11 residues. Germline V gene lookup returns CDR1 SNHLY and CDR2 FYNNEI. The CDR3 DNA sequence: TGTGCCAGCACCTTCGGGGGTCCCCTCCACTTT. It translates to CASTFGGPLHF.

This rearrangement joins TRBV7-6 to TRBJ2-2, with D uncertain. The ends were cut back, 3 bases at V and 0 bases at J, with 8 bases in the middle. Germline V lookup: CDR1 SGHVS, CDR2 FNYEAQ. This CDR3 is built from 15 residues. The CDR3 loop reads CASSLAGSNTGELFF. The CDR3 region has the DNA TGTGCCAGCAGCTTGGCAGGTTCGAACACCGGGGAGCTGTTTTTT.

This chain uses TRBV20-1 with TRBJ2-3; 8 nucleotides agree with TRBD2. Germline trimming cut 6 bases from V and 4 bases from J; bases unmatched to any gene: 0. The CDR3 contains 11 residues. CDR1 and CDR2 (germline): DFQATT, SNEGSKA (reference sequence). CDR3 loop: CSAGLADTQYF. The CDR3 DNA sequence: TGCAGTGCGGGACTAGCAGATACGCAGTATTTT.

This chain links TRBV5-1 with TRBJ2-3, with 10 bases aligning to TRBD1. The germline V gene has CDR1 SGHRS and CDR2 YFSETQ. J was trimmed by 2 bases and V by 4 bases; bases with no gene match: 7. This CDR3 spans 16 amino acids. The CDR3 DNA reads as TGCGCCAGCAGCAAAAGGACAGGGGGAAACACAGATACGCAGTATTTT. It is translated as CASSKRTGGNTDTQYF.

This clone was observed a handful of times. One end of the junction fails to match germline, which may point to a read error. V and J are TRBV30 and TRBJ1-6; D is ambiguous. The germline gives CDR1 GTSNPN, CDR2 SVGIG (reference sequence). This CDR3 has 11 amino acids. Written as DNA, the CDR3 is TGTGCCTGGTCCTCTAATTCACCCCTCCACTTT. Translated, it gives CAWSSNSPLHF.

V usage is TRBV12-5 and J usage is TRBJ1-2, with D possibly TRBD1 on 5 matching bases. Trimming took off 3 bases at V and 0 bases at J, with 17 bases between the two ends. The CDR3 sequence is 17 residues long. CDR1 is LGHNT and CDR2 is FRNRAP in the germline V gene. In nucleotides, the CDR3 is TGTGCTAGTGGTTTAGGGCATGAAACAGGCCCTAACTATGGCTACACCTTC. It is translated as CASGLGHETGPNYGYTF.

V and J are TRBV27 and TRBJ2-7; TRBD1 aligns across 8 bases. Germline CDR1 is MNHEY and CDR2 is SMNVEV (reference sequence). V dropped 5 bases and J dropped 7; count of bases not matched to a gene: 13. The CDR3 is 15 residues long. The CDR3 DNA sequence: TGTGCCAGCAGTACCGGACAGGGCGGGGATTTGGAGCAGTACTTC. This codes for CASSTGQGGDLEQYF.

The count of this clone is one. The chain couples TRBV2 to TRBJ1-4, with TRBD1 identical over 7 bases. Trimming removed 6 bases from V and 6 bases from J; junction bases left unmatched: 7. Germline V gene data show CDR1 as SNHLY and CDR2 as FYNNEI. The CDR3 covers 14 residues. The CDR3 DNA sequence: TGTGCCAGCAGCCGACAGGGCGTCTATGAAAAACTGTTTTTT. Protein product: CASSRQGVYEKLFF.

The V gene is TRBV2, the J gene TRBJ2-3, with D maybe TRBD2 (6 bases). This CDR3 has 11 residues. V lost 6 bases, J lost 6 bases, and 7 bases lay in between. Germline V gene lookup returns CDR1 SNHLY and CDR2 FYNNEI. CDR3 in DNA: TGTGCCAGCAGGGGGGGTGATACGCAGTATTTT. The encoded protein is CASRGGDTQYF. Based on the CDR3 plus reference TRBV2 and TRBJ2-3, the full variable domain is EPEVTQTPSHQVTQMGQEVILRCVPISNHLYFYWYRQILGQKVEFLVSFYNNEISEKSEIFDDQFSVERPDGSNFTLKIRSTKLEDSAMYFCASRGGDTQYFGPGTRLTVL.